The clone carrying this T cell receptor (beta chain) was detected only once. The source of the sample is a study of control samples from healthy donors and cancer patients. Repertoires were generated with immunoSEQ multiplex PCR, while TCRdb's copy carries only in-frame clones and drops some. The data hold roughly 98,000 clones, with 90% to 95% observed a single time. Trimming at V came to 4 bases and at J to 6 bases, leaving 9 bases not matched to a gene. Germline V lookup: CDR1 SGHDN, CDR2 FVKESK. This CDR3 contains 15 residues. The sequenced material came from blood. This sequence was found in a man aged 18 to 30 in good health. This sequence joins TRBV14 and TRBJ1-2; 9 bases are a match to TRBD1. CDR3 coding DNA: TGTGCCAGCAGCCTCCCCGGGACAGGGATAAATGGCTACACCTTC. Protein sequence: CASSLPGTGINGYTF.